This T cell receptor (beta chain) was identified in a study of cytomegalovirus exposure and HLA in healthy donors. Turning to this clone: No antigen is known for it.

Whole-study findings and limits: Cytomegalovirus-associated TCR beta chains were listed, numbering some 150.

The study ran its PCR with 60 Vbeta and 13 Jbeta primers. TCRdb's copy holds only in-frame clones and misses some; the assay was immunoSEQ multiplex PCR. The data show 100,000 to 150,000 clones, about 10% seen once. The sequenced sample was PBMCs. This receptor was identified in a woman under 30 in good health and CMV-seropositive.

CDR3 coding DNA: TGTGCCAGCCACAGAGAGACTGGAAACACCATATATTTT. Its translation is CASHRETGNTIYF. This chain connects TRBV19 to TRBJ1-3, with D uncertain. CDR1 and CDR2 from the germline V gene are LNHDA and SQIVND (reference sequence). Deletions cut 9 bases from V and 2 bases from J, with 11 bases between. This CDR3 comprises 13 residues.